One sample yielded the 25 T cell receptor beta chains listed below, sequenced in a study of CD4 T cells in relation to SARS-CoV-2 and coronaviruses. For these TCRs, the target antigens are not known. CD4+ T cells from unexposed donors were obtained before the COVID-19 pandemic (2011-2018). After about ten days of culture, CD4+ T cells were isolated. The table came from immunoSEQ multiplex PCR; TCRdb's copy has only in-frame clones and leaves some out. The sample yields approximately 17,000 clones, about four fifths seen once. The sample comprised CD4+ T cells from PBMCs, cultured in vitro. These receptor sequences come from a human donor in good health.

This clone has only one observation. The chain recombines TRBV4-1 with TRBJ1-5, with 8 bases matching TRBD1. This CDR3 comprises 16 residues. Germline trimming cut 0 bases from V and 6 bases from J; bases unmatched to any gene: 7. CDR1 MGHRA and CDR2 YSYEKL come from the germline V gene. The CDR3 sequence: CASSQESQGGGQPQHF. The CDR3 region has the DNA TGCGCCAGCAGCCAAGAGTCACAGGGGGGTGGTCAGCCCCAGCATTTT.

The chain joins TRBV11-2 to TRBJ2-1; maybe TRBD1 (6 bases). From germline, CDR1 is SGHAT and CDR2 FQNNGV. V was pared by 5 bases and J by 9 bases, with 14 bases between. This CDR3 is built from 13 residues. CDR3 DNA sequence: TGTGCCAGCAGCACCGGACAGATCCTTGAGCAGTTCTTC. It is translated as CASSTGQILEQFF.

The chain recombines TRBV6-1 with TRBJ2-5; no firm D call. V lost 4 bases and J lost 0, with 18 bases in between. Germline lookup yields CDR1 MNHNS and CDR2 SASEGT. The CDR3 is 17 residues long. The CDR3 here is CASSGGSLQTYQETQYF. CDR3 nucleotides: TGTGCCAGCAGTGGAGGTTCGCTACAAACGTACCAAGAGACCCAGTACTTC.

The rearrangement links TRBV10-2 to TRBJ2-7; D might be TRBD2 (6 bases). V was pared by 4 bases and J by 2 bases, with 9 bases between. Looked up from germline, CDR1 is WSHSY and CDR2 is SAAADI. The CDR3 totals 13 residues. This CDR3 is CASSVGSTYEQYF. In nucleotides, the CDR3 is TGCGCCAGCAGTGTCGGGAGTACCTACGAGCAGTACTTC.

This clone turned up a few times. The chain combines TRBV19 with TRBJ1-5; D remains unclear. The CDR3 totals 17 residues. Trimming took off 2 bases at V and 4 bases at J, with 18 bases between the two ends. Germline V gives CDR1 LNHDA, CDR2 SQIVND (reference sequence). The CDR3 region is CASSISGRRTANQPQHF. Written as DNA, the CDR3 is TGTGCCAGTAGTATAAGCGGAAGGAGAACGGCGAATCAGCCCCAGCATTTT.

The chain employs TRBV2 and TRBJ2-3; D gene uncertain. CDR3 length: 12 amino acids. V was pared by 4 bases and J by 5 bases, with 7 bases between. Germline V CDR1 and CDR2: SNHLY, FYNNEI. The CDR3 loop reads CASSAGGDTQYF. CDR3 coding DNA: TGTGCCAGCAGTGCGGGCGGAGATACGCAGTATTTT.

This clone showed up just once. The chain has TRBV18 and TRBJ2-7; maybe TRBD2 (6 bases). CDR1 and CDR2 (germline): KGHSH, LQKENI. Trimming pared 6 bases from V and 6 bases from J, leaving 9 bases between. The CDR3 contains 11 residues. The CDR3 DNA sequence: TGTGCCAGCTCTCCTAGCGCCGAGCAGTACTTC. This codes for CASSPSAEQYF.

The chain has TRBV19 and TRBJ2-2; 7 nucleotides agree with TRBD1. CDR3 length: 15 amino acids. The J segment lost 0 bases and the V segment lost 2 bases, leaving 0 bases of the junction unmatched. Germline V gives CDR1 LNHDA, CDR2 SQIVND (reference sequence). CDR3: CASSIQGANTGELFF. CDR3 DNA sequence: TGTGCCAGTAGTATACAGGGGGCGAACACCGGGGAGCTGTTTTTT.

This chain links TRBV28 with TRBJ2-5; D gene uncertain. This CDR3 is 14 amino acids long. Trimming took off 1 base at V and 1 base at J, with 7 bases between the two ends. Germline CDR1 MDHEN, CDR2 SYDVKM. CDR3 nucleotides: TGTGCCAGCAGTTTATCAGGAGTCCAAGAGACCCAGTACTTC. Protein sequence: CASSLSGVQETQYF. The full variable domain, in which reference TRBV28 and TRBJ2-5 provide the parts outside the CDR3, is DVKVTQSSRYLVKRTGEKVFLECVQDMDHENMFWYRQDPGLGLRLIYFSYDVKMKEKGDIPEGYSVSREKKERFSLILESASTNQTSMYLCASSLSGVQETQYFGPGTRLLVL.

The V gene is TRBV3-1 (or the pseudogene TRBV3-2), the J gene TRBJ2-3; no clear D gene. The CDR3 runs 16 residues. Trimming removed 0 bases from V and 0 bases from J, with 10 bases in between. Germline CDR1 reads LGHDT; CDR2 reads YNNKEL (reference sequence). CDR3 in DNA: TGTGCCAGCAGCCAAGATATAGGCACCAGCACAGATACGCAGTATTTT. Its protein is CASSQDIGTSTDTQYF.

The CDR3 loop reads CASSLAGSYEQYF. As DNA, the CDR3 is TGCGCCAGCAGCTTGGCTGGCAGCTACGAGCAGTACTTC. This chain joins TRBV5-1 and TRBJ2-7; D is unclear. The CDR3 totals 13 residues. V was shortened by 0 bases and J by 3 bases, with 7 bases between the two germline ends. Germline V gene sequence: CDR1 SGHRS, CDR2 YFSETQ.

The rearrangement links TRBV12-1 to TRBJ2-7. TRBV12-1 is a known pseudogene. This CDR3 region has 17 residues. The CDR3 protein is CASSFAWKMGITHEQYF. The CDR3 DNA reads as TGTGCCAGCAGCTTTGCCTGGAAAATGGGGATTACGCACGAGCAGTACTTC.

The chain carries TRBV7-9 and TRBJ2-3; TRBD1 might be the D (5 bases). There are 15 residues in the CDR3. V was trimmed by 0 bases and J by 7 bases, leaving 14 bases between them. Looked up from germline, CDR1 is SEHNR and CDR2 is FQNEAQ (reference sequence). CDR3: CASSLAGQGWNTQYF. The CDR3 DNA sequence: TGTGCCAGCAGCTTAGCCGGGCAGGGATGGAATACGCAGTATTTT.

V and J are TRBV12-5 and TRBJ2-7, with TRBD1 matching over 10 bases. Germline CDR1 reads LGHNT; CDR2 reads FRNRAP. The V gene end was trimmed by 5 bases and the J gene end by 2 bases; junction bases not matched to a gene: 18. The CDR3 has 19 amino acids. The CDR3 DNA sequence: TGTGCTAGTGGTCCCATCCGGACAGGGGGGCCTAACACAACCTACGAGCAGTACTTC. It is translated as CASGPIRTGGPNTTYEQYF.

The chain carries TRBV4-1 and TRBJ1-2; D unclear. Trimming cost V 0 bases and J 4 bases, with 12 bases left between them. This CDR3 has 15 residues. Germline CDR1 reads MGHRA; CDR2 reads YSYEKL. DNA for the CDR3: TGCGCCAGCAGCCAAGATCTTATGAGCCGCTATGGCTACACCTTC. It is translated as CASSQDLMSRYGYTF.

This clone was seen only once. The rearrangement links TRBV6-1 to TRBJ1-1; a weak D match, TRBD1 (5 bases). This CDR3 region has 12 residues. The germline gives CDR1 MNHNS, CDR2 SASEGT. The V and J ends lost 2 bases and 10 bases respectively, with 11 bases between them. CDR3 coding DNA: TGTGCCAGCAGTGAAAGACCCGGGGGAGCTTTCTTT. The encoded protein is CASSERPGGAFF.

This clone was found a few times. The chain links TRBV27 to TRBJ2-7, with 7 nucleotides matching TRBD2. Germline CDR1 and CDR2: MNHEY and SMNVEV (reference sequence). The ends lost 4 bases at V and 6 bases at J; junction bases unmatched: 12. The CDR3 is 15 amino acids. The DNA for the CDR3 is TGTGCCAGCAGTTCGGTTGGAGCGGGAACTCGCGAGCAGTACTTC. Its translation is CASSSVGAGTREQYF.

In this sample, this clone turned up a few times. V is TRBV3-1 (or the pseudogene TRBV3-2) and J is TRBJ2-1, with a weak D call TRBD1 (5 bases). The CDR3 loop spans 13 amino acids. Looked up from germline, CDR1 is LGHDT and CDR2 is YNNKEL (reference sequence). The V end lost 0 bases, the J end lost 8 bases, and 8 bases lay between the germline ends. This CDR3 is CASSQDWGDEQFF. CDR3 DNA: TGTGCCAGCAGCCAAGATTGGGGCGATGAGCAGTTCTTC.

This chain links TRBV23-1 with TRBJ2-7; a weak D match, TRBD1 (5 bases). TRBV23-1 has ORF status, its function being uncertain. The CDR3 totals 14 residues. Trimming took off 4 bases at V and 4 bases at J, with 14 bases between the two ends. In DNA form, the CDR3 reads TGCGCCAGCAGTCGGTCAGGGTTATCATACGAGCAGTACTTC. The encoded protein is CASSRSGLSYEQYF.

The gene calls are TRBV18 and TRBJ2-1, with 11 bases that match TRBD1. The CDR3 length is 18 residues. J lost 2 bases, V lost 2 bases, and 8 bases had no gene match. From germline, CDR1 is KGHSH and CDR2 LQKENI. The CDR3 loop reads CASSPISGTGGTYNEQFF. In DNA, the CDR3 is TGTGCCAGCTCACCAATCTCCGGGACAGGGGGAACCTACAATGAGCAGTTCTTC.

The V call is TRBV11-2, the J call TRBJ1-1; 9 bases are shared with TRBD1. The CDR3 has 16 residues. Germline CDR1 SGHAT, CDR2 FQNNGV. The V gene end was trimmed by 8 bases and the J gene end by 1 base; junction bases not matched to a gene: 11. CDR3 sequence: CASSRGQGRWNTEAFF. In DNA, the CDR3 is TGTGCCAGCTCCCGGGGACAGGGACGGTGGAACACTGAAGCTTTCTTT.

The chain couples TRBV6-5 to TRBJ2-7; 10 bases are a match to TRBD1. The CDR3 sequence is 13 residues long. Germline V CDR1 and CDR2: MNHEY, SVGAGI. Losses at the gene ends were 8 bases for V and 2 bases for J; bases not matched to a gene: 3. CDR3 nucleotides: TGTGCCAGCGGGGACAGGGGAACCTACGAGCAGTACTTC. Translating it yields CASGDRGTYEQYF.

The chain has TRBV11-2 and TRBJ2-7; D uncertain. This CDR3 contains 15 residues. Trimming took off 4 bases at V and 1 base at J, with 14 bases between the two ends. Germline V gene lookup returns CDR1 SGHAT and CDR2 FQNNGV. DNA for the CDR3: TGTGCCAGCAGCTCCTTACTCCGGCGGTCCTACGAGCAGTACTTC. Translated: CASSSLLRRSYEQYF. The variable domain in full, completed from reference TRBV11-2 and TRBJ2-7, reads EAGVAQSPRYKIIEKRQSVAFWCNPISGHATLYWYQQILGQGPKLLIQFQNNGVVDDSQLPKDRFSAERLKGVDSTLKIQPAKLEDSAVYLCASSSLLRRSYEQYFGPGTRLTVT.

This sequence joins TRBV4-2 and TRBJ2-2, with D possibly being TRBD1 (6 bases). V was shortened by 1 base and J by 3 bases, with 15 bases between the two germline ends. The CDR3 consists of 17 residues. Germline-derived CDR1 and CDR2 are LGHNA and YNFKEQ. The CDR3 coding sequence is TGTGCCAGCAGCCAAGCCCCCGAGACAGGATACACCGGGGAGCTGTTTTTT. Residues: CASSQAPETGYTGELFF.

V gene TRBV5-1 combines with J gene TRBJ2-1, with a weak D call TRBD2 (6 bases). CDR3 length: 17 amino acids. Germline V gives CDR1 SGHRS, CDR2 YFSETQ. The ends were cut back, 0 bases at V and 0 bases at J, with 13 bases in the middle. CDR3 bases: TGCGCCAGCAGCTTGGGGGGAGGTCCTTTCTCCTACAATGAGCAGTTCTTC. It encodes CASSLGGGPFSYNEQFF.